Listed below are T cell receptor beta chains from one sample, sequenced in a study of OX40 agonist ivuxolimab in advanced cancers. Generated by immunoSEQ multiplex PCR, the TCRdb table keeps only in-frame clones and is missing some. Of some 25,000 clones listed, 75% to 85% were seen once; the top ten hold roughly a quarter. The sequenced sample was CD4+ or CD8+ T cells sorted from blood, obtained in a trial of the OX40 agonist ivuxolimab. The receptor source for this set is an adult with an advanced solid tumor such as melanoma, head and neck, liver or kidney cancer. CDR3s include the opening cysteine and the closing phenylalanine or tryptophan. Fields, in order: J gene, V gene, D gene, clone size, CDR3 protein, CDR3 DNA. The D gene is left open where the match is weak. Rows may omit the clone size; those that give it use once, few, many or a size class.

j_gene: TRBJ1-3; v_gene: TRBV5-6; d_gene: NA; abundance: NA; CDR3aa: CASSFPGAGNTIYF; CDR3nt: TGTGCCAGCAGCTTTCCGGGCGCTGGAAACACCATATATTTT
j_gene: TRBJ2-3; v_gene: TRBV2; d_gene: TRBD2; abundance: NA; CDR3aa: CASSEALGTSGLQGTQYF; CDR3nt: TGTGCCAGCAGTGAAGCCTTAGGGACTAGCGGGCTCCAAGGCACGCAGTATTTT
j_gene: TRBJ2-7; v_gene: TRBV27; d_gene: TRBD1; abundance: NA; CDR3aa: CASSTQGAGYEQYF; CDR3nt: TGTGCCAGCTCAACCCAGGGGGCGGGATACGAGCAGTACTTC
j_gene: TRBJ1-1; v_gene: TRBV6-5; d_gene: TRBD1; abundance: NA; CDR3aa: CASRDRGQTEAFF; CDR3nt: TGTGCCAGCAGGGATAGGGGGCAAACTGAAGCTTTCTTT
j_gene: TRBJ2-1; v_gene: TRBV11-2; d_gene: TRBD2; abundance: once; CDR3aa: CASSLSAGGYNEQFF; CDR3nt: TGTGCCAGCAGCTTATCAGCGGGAGGCTACAATGAGCAGTTCTTC
j_gene: TRBJ2-1; v_gene: TRBV7-9; d_gene: NA; abundance: NA; CDR3aa: CASSFGDNEQFF; CDR3nt: TGTGCCAGCAGCTTCGGGGACAATGAGCAGTTCTTC
j_gene: TRBJ2-7; v_gene: TRBV6-4; d_gene: TRBD2; abundance: NA; CDR3aa: CASNLAGLANEQYF; CDR3nt: TGTGCCAGCAATTTAGCGGGACTAGCCAACGAGCAGTACTTC
j_gene: TRBJ1-5; v_gene: TRBV2; d_gene: TRBD1; abundance: NA; CDR3aa: CASGIPTGIEPQHF; CDR3nt: TGTGCCAGCGGGATCCCGACAGGGATCGAGCCCCAGCATTTT
j_gene: TRBJ1-2; v_gene: TRBV5-1; d_gene: TRBD1; abundance: NA; CDR3aa: CASSLTGARDGYTF; CDR3nt: TGCGCCAGCAGCTTGACAGGGGCCAGGGATGGCTACACCTTC
j_gene: TRBJ2-3; v_gene: TRBV13; d_gene: TRBD1; abundance: NA; CDR3aa: CASTSDRAGTDTQYF; CDR3nt: TGTGCCAGCACCTCGGACAGGGCAGGCACAGATACGCAGTATTTT
j_gene: TRBJ2-6; v_gene: TRBV20-1; d_gene: NA; abundance: NA; CDR3aa: CSATGANVLTF; CDR3nt: TGCAGTGCTACTGGGGCCAACGTCCTGACTTTC
j_gene: TRBJ1-1; v_gene: TRBV4-1; d_gene: NA; abundance: NA; CDR3aa: CASSQDRTRGYEAFF; CDR3nt: TGCGCCAGCAGCCAAGATCGCACAAGAGGATATGAAGCTTTCTTT
j_gene: TRBJ2-1; v_gene: TRBV9; d_gene: NA; abundance: NA; CDR3aa: CASSVNVGSNGKFF; CDR3nt: TGTGCCAGCAGCGTAAATGTAGGGAGTAACGGGAAGTTCTTC
j_gene: TRBJ1-5; v_gene: TRBV2; d_gene: TRBD1; abundance: NA; CDR3aa: CASRTGEGQPQHF; CDR3nt: TGTGCCAGCAGGACAGGGGAGGGACAGCCCCAGCATTTT
j_gene: TRBJ2-1; v_gene: TRBV7-9; d_gene: TRBD2; abundance: NA; CDR3aa: CASSSGLAGGSTLYNEQFF; CDR3nt: TGTGCCAGCAGCTCCGGACTAGCGGGAGGTTCAACCCTCTACAATGAGCAGTTCTTC
j_gene: TRBJ2-1; v_gene: TRBV5-1; d_gene: NA; abundance: NA; CDR3aa: CASSPLGLNREQQFF; CDR3nt: TGCGCCAGCAGCCCGTTAGGACTGAACCGAGAGCAGCAGTTCTTC
j_gene: TRBJ2-2; v_gene: TRBV6-6; d_gene: NA; abundance: NA; CDR3aa: CASSSFLGVIAGELFF; CDR3nt: TGTGCCAGCAGTAGTTTTTTGGGGGTCATTGCCGGGGAGCTGTTTTTT
j_gene: TRBJ2-5; v_gene: TRBV18; d_gene: TRBD1; abundance: NA; CDR3aa: CASSRTPTGTGGETQYF; CDR3nt: TGTGCCAGCTCACGCACACCGACCGGGACAGGGGGAGAGACCCAGTACTTC
j_gene: TRBJ2-2; v_gene: TRBV7-9; d_gene: NA; abundance: NA; CDR3aa: CASSREGGTGELFF; CDR3nt: TGTGCCAGCAGCAGAGAGGGGGGCACCGGGGAGCTGTTTTTT
j_gene: TRBJ2-2; v_gene: TRBV5-1; d_gene: TRBD2; abundance: NA; CDR3aa: CASSLSGLAGAGNTGELFF; CDR3nt: TGCGCCAGCAGCTTGTCTGGACTAGCGGGGGCCGGAAACACCGGGGAGCTGTTTTTT
j_gene: TRBJ1-2; v_gene: TRBV5-6; d_gene: NA; abundance: NA; CDR3aa: CASSRGGLEGYTF; CDR3nt: TGTGCCAGCAGCCGCGGAGGGCTAGAGGGCTACACCTTC
j_gene: TRBJ2-3; v_gene: TRBV5-1; d_gene: NA; abundance: NA; CDR3aa: CASSLDPGSTDTQYF; CDR3nt: TGCGCCAGCAGCTTGGACCCAGGGTCCACAGATACGCAGTATTTT
j_gene: TRBJ2-7; v_gene: TRBV27; d_gene: NA; abundance: NA; CDR3aa: CASMAGREQYF; CDR3nt: TGTGCCAGCATGGCGGGCCGCGAGCAGTACTTC
j_gene: TRBJ2-7; v_gene: TRBV6-6; d_gene: TRBD1; abundance: once; CDR3aa: CASSYSGTGSHEQYF; CDR3nt: TGTGCCAGCAGTTACTCGGGGACAGGGAGCCACGAGCAGTACTTC
j_gene: TRBJ2-7; v_gene: TRBV30; d_gene: NA; abundance: NA; CDR3aa: CAWSVHSGVEQYF; CDR3nt: TGTGCCTGGAGTGTACACTCCGGGGTCGAGCAGTACTTC
j_gene: TRBJ1-4; v_gene: TRBV27; d_gene: NA; abundance: few; CDR3aa: CASSLSGTELFF; CDR3nt: TGTGCCAGCAGTTTATCAGGGACGGAACTGTTTTTT
j_gene: TRBJ2-7; v_gene: TRBV11-2; d_gene: TRBD1; abundance: once; CDR3aa: CASSMTGGHEQYF; CDR3nt: TGTGCCAGCAGCATGACAGGGGGCCACGAGCAGTACTTC
j_gene: TRBJ2-7; v_gene: TRBV5-1; d_gene: NA; abundance: NA; CDR3aa: CASSLIGSSYEQYF; CDR3nt: TGCGCCAGCAGCTTGATAGGTAGCTCCTACGAGCAGTACTTC
j_gene: TRBJ2-1; v_gene: TRBV7-9; d_gene: TRBD1; abundance: NA; CDR3aa: CASSPTGIGYNEQFF; CDR3nt: TGTGCCAGCAGCCCGACAGGGATCGGTTACAATGAGCAGTTCTTC
j_gene: TRBJ2-1; v_gene: TRBV6-4; d_gene: TRBD2; abundance: few; CDR3aa: CASRLAGGYNEQFF; CDR3nt: TGTGCCAGCAGACTAGCGGGGGGTTACAATGAGCAGTTCTTC
j_gene: TRBJ1-5; v_gene: TRBV6-5; d_gene: NA; abundance: NA; CDR3aa: CASSYLSGEGQPQHF; CDR3nt: TGTGCCAGCAGTTACCTGTCGGGGGAAGGTCAGCCCCAGCATTTT
j_gene: TRBJ1-1; v_gene: TRBV19; d_gene: NA; abundance: few; CDR3aa: CASSISVNTEAFF; CDR3nt: TGTGCCAGTAGTATATCGGTGAACACTGAAGCTTTCTTT
j_gene: TRBJ1-6; v_gene: TRBV7-9; d_gene: TRBD1; abundance: NA; CDR3aa: CASDFIDRASSYNSPLHF; CDR3nt: TGTGCCAGCGACTTCATCGACAGGGCAAGCTCCTATAATTCACCCCTCCACTTT